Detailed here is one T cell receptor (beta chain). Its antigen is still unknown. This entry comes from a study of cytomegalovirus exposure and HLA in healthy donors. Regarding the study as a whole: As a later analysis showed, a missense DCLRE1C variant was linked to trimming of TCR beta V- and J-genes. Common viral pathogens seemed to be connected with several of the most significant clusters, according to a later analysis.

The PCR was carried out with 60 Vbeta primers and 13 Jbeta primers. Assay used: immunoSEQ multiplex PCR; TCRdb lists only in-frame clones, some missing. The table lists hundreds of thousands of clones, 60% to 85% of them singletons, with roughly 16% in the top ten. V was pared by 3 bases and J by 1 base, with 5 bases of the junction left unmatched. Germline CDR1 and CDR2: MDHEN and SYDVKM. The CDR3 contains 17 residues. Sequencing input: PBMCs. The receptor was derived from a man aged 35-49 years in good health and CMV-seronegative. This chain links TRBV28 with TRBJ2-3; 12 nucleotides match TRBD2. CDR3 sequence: CASSFSSGRGGTDTQYF. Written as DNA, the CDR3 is TGTGCCAGCAGTTTTTCTAGCGGGAGGGGGGGCACAGATACGCAGTATTTT.